This T cell receptor beta chain is drawn from a study of blood T cell repertoires in COVID-19. Study information: Sample material is recorded as cDNA or gDNA derived from T cells, B-cell-depleted T cells, or PBMCs.

Under the authors' procedure: Estimates of nucleated cell counts were drawn from the amplification of reference gene primers. Using immunoSEQ multiplex PCR, the repertoire was profiled, and TCRdb retains in-frame clones only, with some absent. V and J calls and clone size are copied from that table; D and trimming were computed from the DNA. The sample holds more than 450,000 clones, 87% seen once. The CDR3 has 16 amino acids. Germline lookup yields CDR1 SGHTA and CDR2 FQGNSA. V was clipped by 6 bases and J by 7 bases, with 21 bases between them. The sequenced material came from PBMCs or T cells enriched from blood (not recorded which). This sequence was found in a woman between 18 and 30 years old who had recovered from COVID-19. This sequence joins TRBV7-2 and TRBJ2-2, with a tentative D call TRBD2 (5 bases). Here the CDR3 reads CASRSSGGIWGGELFF. CDR3 sequence (DNA): TGTGCCAGCAGATCTTCCGGAGGTATCTGGGGCGGGGAGCTGTTTTTT.